In its sample, the clone carrying this T cell receptor (beta chain) was seen once. The antigen is unknown. The data were taken from a study of T cell responses to AZD1222 COVID-19 vaccine. Looking at the study overall: Second doses at about 4 or about 12 weeks were pooled. General observations from the study: Targets within unmutated variant regions were reportedly found for nearly half of spike-specific TCRs.

TCRdb's table, derived via immunoSEQ multiplex PCR, lists solely in-frame clones and lacks some. Of approximately 170,000 clones listed, 91% were seen once; the top ten hold under 5%. Germline-derived CDR1 and CDR2 are SGHKS and YYEKEE (reference sequence). The CDR3 runs to 14 residues. V was pared by 2 bases and J by 1 base, with 9 bases between. The specimen comprised peripheral blood, sampled on day 0 of AZD1222 vaccination. J is TRBJ1-1 and V is TRBV5-5, with D possibly TRBD1 on 5 matching bases. The TCR comes from an adult in good health. CDR3 residues: CASSFRTPNTEAFF. CDR3 in DNA: TGTGCCAGCAGCTTTCGGACACCGAACACTGAAGCTTTCTTT.